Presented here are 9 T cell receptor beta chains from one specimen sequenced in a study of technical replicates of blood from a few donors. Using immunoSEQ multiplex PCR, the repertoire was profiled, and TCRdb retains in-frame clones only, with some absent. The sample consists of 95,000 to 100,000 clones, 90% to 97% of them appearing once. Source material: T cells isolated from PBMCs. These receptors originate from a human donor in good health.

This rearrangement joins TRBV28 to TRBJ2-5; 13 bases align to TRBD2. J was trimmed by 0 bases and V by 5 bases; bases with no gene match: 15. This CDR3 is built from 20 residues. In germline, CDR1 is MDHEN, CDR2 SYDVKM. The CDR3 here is CASSPRTSGSIRVYQETQYF. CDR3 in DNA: TGTGCCAGCAGTCCACGGACTAGCGGGAGTATTAGGGTTTACCAAGAGACCCAGTACTTC.

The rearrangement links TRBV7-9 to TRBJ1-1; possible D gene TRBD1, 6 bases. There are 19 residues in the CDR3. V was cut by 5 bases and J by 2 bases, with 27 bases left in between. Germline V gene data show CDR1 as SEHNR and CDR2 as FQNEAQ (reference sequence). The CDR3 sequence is CASSPYGPQGRKGNTEAFF. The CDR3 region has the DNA TGTGCCAGCAGCCCATATGGACCACAGGGCCGTAAAGGTAACACTGAAGCTTTCTTT.

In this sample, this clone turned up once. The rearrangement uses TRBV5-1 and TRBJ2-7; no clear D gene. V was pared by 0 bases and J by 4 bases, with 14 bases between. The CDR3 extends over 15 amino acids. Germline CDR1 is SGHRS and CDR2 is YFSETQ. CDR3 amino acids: CASSLVPVPEYEQYF. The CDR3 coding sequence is TGCGCCAGCAGCTTGGTCCCCGTACCGGAGTACGAGCAGTACTTC.

The CDR3 DNA sequence: TGTGCCAGCAGCTCCCTAGCCAGACGAGGGCATGAGCAGTTCTTC. Its protein product is CASSSLARRGHEQFF. The J gene is TRBJ2-1, the V gene TRBV7-6; possible D gene TRBD2, 5 bases. Per the germline V gene, CDR1 is SGHVS and CDR2 is FNYEAQ. With 4 bases removed from V and 8 bases from J, the gap between germline ends came to 18 bases. The CDR3 is made up of 15 amino acids.

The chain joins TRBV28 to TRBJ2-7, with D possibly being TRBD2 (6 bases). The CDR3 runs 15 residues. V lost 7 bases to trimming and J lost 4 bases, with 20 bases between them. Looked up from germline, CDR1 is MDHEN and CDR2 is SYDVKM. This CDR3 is CASTDLGDLLYEQYF. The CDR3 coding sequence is TGTGCCAGCACCGACCTGGGGGACTTGCTATACGAGCAGTACTTC. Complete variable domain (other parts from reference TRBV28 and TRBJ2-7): DVKVTQSSRYLVKRTGEKVFLECVQDMDHENMFWYRQDPGLGLRLIYFSYDVKMKEKGDIPEGYSVSREKKERFSLILESASTNQTSMYLCASTDLGDLLYEQYFGPGTRLTVT.

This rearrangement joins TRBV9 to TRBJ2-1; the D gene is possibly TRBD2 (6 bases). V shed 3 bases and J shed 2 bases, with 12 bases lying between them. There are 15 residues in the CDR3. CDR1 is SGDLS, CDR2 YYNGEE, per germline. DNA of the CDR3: TGTGCCAGCAGCGCGGAGGGTAGTACCTACAATGAGCAGTTCTTC. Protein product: CASSAEGSTYNEQFF.

The CDR3 region has the DNA TGTGCCAGCCCCAGCGGTGCCATCTCTGGGGCCAACGTCCTGACTTTC. It is translated as CASPSGAISGANVLTF. The V call is TRBV21-1, the J call TRBJ2-6; TRBD2, as called in the table, went unchecked against the DNA. TRBV21-1 is a documented pseudogene. The CDR3 is made up of 16 amino acids.

The CDR3 DNA reads TGCGCCAGCAGCCAACTGCTAGCGGGAGGGCCCTCTGAGCAGTTCTTC. It is translated as CASSQLLAGGPSEQFF. The chain couples TRBV4-1 to TRBJ2-1; the match to TRBD2 covers 12 bases. CDR1 and CDR2 from the germline V gene are MGHRA and YSYEKL. The CDR3 extends over 16 amino acids. The V gene end was trimmed by 2 bases and the J gene end by 9 bases; junction bases not matched to a gene: 8.

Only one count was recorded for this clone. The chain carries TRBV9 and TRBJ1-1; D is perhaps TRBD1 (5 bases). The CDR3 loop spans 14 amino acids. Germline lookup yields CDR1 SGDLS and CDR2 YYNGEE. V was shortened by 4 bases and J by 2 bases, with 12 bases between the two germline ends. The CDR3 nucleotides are TGTGCCAGCAGCACTCACCAGGGAAACACTGAAGCTTTCTTT. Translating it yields CASSTHQGNTEAFF.